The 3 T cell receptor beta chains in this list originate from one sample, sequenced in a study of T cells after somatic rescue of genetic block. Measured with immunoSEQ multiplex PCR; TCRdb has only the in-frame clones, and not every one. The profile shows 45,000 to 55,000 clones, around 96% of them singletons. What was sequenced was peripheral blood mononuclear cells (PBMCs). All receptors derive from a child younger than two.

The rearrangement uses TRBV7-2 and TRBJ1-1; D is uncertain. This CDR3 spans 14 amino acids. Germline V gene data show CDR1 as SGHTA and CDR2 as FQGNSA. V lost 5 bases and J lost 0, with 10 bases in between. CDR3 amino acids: CASSDRGLNTEAFF. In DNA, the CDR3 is TGTGCCAGCAGCGATAGAGGATTGAACACTGAAGCTTTCTTT.

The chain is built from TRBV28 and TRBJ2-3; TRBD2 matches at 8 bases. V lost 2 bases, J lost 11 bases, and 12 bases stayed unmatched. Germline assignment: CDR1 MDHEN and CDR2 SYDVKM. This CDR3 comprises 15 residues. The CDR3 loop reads CASSLGVAGIRWQYF. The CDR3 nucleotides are TGTGCCAGCAGTTTAGGGGTAGCGGGAATACGATGGCAGTATTTT. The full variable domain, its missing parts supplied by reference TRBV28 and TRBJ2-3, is DVKVTQSSRYLVKRTGEKVFLECVQDMDHENMFWYRQDPGLGLRLIYFSYDVKMKEKGDIPEGYSVSREKKERFSLILESASTNQTSMYLCASSLGVAGIRWQYFGPGTRLTVL.

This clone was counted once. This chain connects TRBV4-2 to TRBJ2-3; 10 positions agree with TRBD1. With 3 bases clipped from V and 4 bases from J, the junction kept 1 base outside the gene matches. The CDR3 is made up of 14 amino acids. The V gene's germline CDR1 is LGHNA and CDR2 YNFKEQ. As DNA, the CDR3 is TGTGCCAGCAGCCACGGACAGGGGGCAGATACGCAGTATTTT. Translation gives CASSHGQGADTQYF.